The T cell receptor (beta chain) described here comes from a study of blood T cell repertoires in COVID-19. Study background: Acute-phase and convalescent COVID-19 samples originated in the United States, Italy and Spain. Sources were T cells, B-cell-depleted T cells, or PBMCs; the material itself was cDNA or gDNA.

Worth noting for this clone: Other DNA variants within this sample encode the same CDR3.

As originally analysed: The authors estimated nucleated cell counts from reference gene primer amplification. Clones were sequenced by immunoSEQ multiplex PCR, and TCRdb holds only the in-frame ones, with some missing. From that table come the V and J calls and clone size; the DNA was used to work out D and trimming. The table records around 190,000 clones, 85% to 90% of them present only once. The CDR3 covers 13 residues. Germline CDR1 SGHRS, CDR2 YFSETQ. V trimming: 4 bases; J trimming: 1 base; junction bases outside the gene matches: 0. The sequence came from a man between 65 and 85 years old with active or convalescent COVID-19. The V and J genes are TRBV5-1 and TRBJ2-5, with 8 bases fitting TRBD1. Sequencing used peripheral blood. The CDR3 spells CASSGQGQETQYF. Here the CDR3 DNA reads TGCGCCAGCAGCGGACAGGGCCAAGAGACCCAGTACTTC.